This is a list of T cell receptor beta chains from one sample in a study of post-analysis software for immune sequencing data. TCRdb re-analysed the PCR reads in MiXCR, keeping a single row per CDR3 protein. Of some 690,000 distinct CDR3 sequences listed, approximately 60% are singletons. Specimen: blood. All receptors derive from a girl aged 2 to 10 with multiple sclerosis. CDR3s leave out the opening cysteine and the closing phenylalanine or tryptophan. D genes are given only for firm matches. Only part of the rows carry a size: once, few, many, or a class if the clone is expanded.

>TRBV7-2|few|.
ASSLVWGGGTDTQY
>TRBV5-1|.|TRBD2
ASRPGLAGGSRDTQY
>TRBV29-1|.|.
SVEVGSTSTDTQY
>TRBV20-1|.|.
SAQPPPARGFYEQY
>TRBV4-1|.|.
ASSQLLTETQY
>TRBV7-8|.|.
ASSLVGTGFAEQY
>TRBV2|.|.
ASSEPPGGTDTQY
>TRBV10-3|.|.
AISGEGIGEQY
>TRBV3-1|once|.
ASSQRGLSPAEQY
>TRBV27|.|.
ASSFGRLSRAKNIQY
>TRBV7-8|.|.
ASSFDSIPSYEQY
>TRBV20-1|.|.
SAYRAETQY
>TRBV10-1|.|TRBD1
ASSTDRGVDTQY
>TRBV5-1|.|.
ASSPAGASYEQY
>TRBV4-2|.|.
ASSQENTRQNTEAF
>TRBV4-2|once|TRBD2
ASSQGRGLAVYEQY
>TRBV4-1|.|.
ASSGPHQGAPYEQY
>TRBV20-1|.|TRBD1
SAHPGQGAVYDTEAF
>TRBV12-3/TRBV12-4|few|.
ASSSPGRPLRGNVNTEAF
>TRBV5-1|.|TRBD1
ASSRGQGGNEQF
>TRBV4-1|.|TRBD2
ASSQPPGLAGSETQY
>TRBV29-1|few|.
SVSRGPTTEAF
>TRBV29-1|few|TRBD2
SVELAGGQETQY
>TRBV29-1|.|.
SVNSARGQNTGELF
>TRBV7-2|.|.
AGSLGVDTQY
>TRBV6-1|.|.
ASSESDLYGYT
>TRBV7-2|few|.
ASSLRVGSYNEQF